One and the same sample provided the 25 T cell receptor beta chains below, sequenced in a study of sequential checkpoint blockade in melanoma. This table comes from immunoSEQ multiplex PCR, and its TCRdb copy is limited to in-frame clones, with some not included. The sample has roughly 9,100 clones; more than 20% are singletons. Treatment defined: randomized to nivolumab then ipilimumab (arm A) or the reverse (arm B). The sequencing here drew on tumor tissue (inferred from file names), taken from a patient given nivolumab and ipilimumab in sequence. The receptors come from a human donor with melanoma.

This clone rates as medium-sized. Distinct nucleotide sequences in the sample also encode this CDR3. The chain is built from TRBV11-3 and TRBJ2-1; 8 positions agree with TRBD1. Germline assignment: CDR1 SGHNT and CDR2 YENEEA. The CDR3 has 16 residues. Trimming cost V 1 base and J 4 bases; bases outside gene matches: 6. The chain's CDR3 is CASSLVGGTGYNEQFF. The CDR3, as DNA: TGTGCCAGCAGCTTAGTGGGCGGGACAGGTTACAATGAGCAGTTCTTC.

This sequence joins TRBV12-5 and TRBJ2-2; D is ambiguous. Germline V CDR1 and CDR2: LGHNT, FRNRAP. The CDR3 length is 13 residues. The CDR3 here is CASTPLAGGELFF. The CDR3 bases are TGTGCCAGCACCCCTCTCGCTGGCGGGGAGCTGTTTTTT.

In this sample, this clone turned up a few times. This CDR3 is CASSGVNRGSNEKLFF. CDR3 DNA sequence: TGTGCCAGCAGTGGGGTCAACAGGGGGTCTAATGAAAAACTGTTTTTT. The chain joins TRBV6-8 to TRBJ1-4; 8 nucleotides align to TRBD1. Per the germline V gene, CDR1 is MNHGY and CDR2 is SAAAGT. The CDR3 consists of 16 residues. The V gene end was trimmed by 5 bases and the J gene end by 3 bases; junction bases not matched to a gene: 8.

CDR3 sequence (DNA): TGTGCCGCCTCAGCCAGGAGCCTTGGCTATAATTCACCCCTCCACTTT. This codes for CAASARSLGYNSPLHF. This rearrangement joins TRBV6-8 to TRBJ1-6; D uncertain. V lost 11 bases, J lost 3 bases, and 20 bases lay in between. The germline V gene encodes CDR1 MNHGY and CDR2 SAAAGT. This CDR3 has 16 amino acids.

This chain links TRBV4-1 with TRBJ1-3; D gene ambiguous. The CDR3 is 17 amino acids. V lost 0 bases to trimming and J lost 0 bases, with 12 bases between them. CDR1 and CDR2 from the germline V gene are MGHRA and YSYEKL. CDR3 sequence: CASSQDQVFSSGNTIYF. CDR3 nucleotides: TGCGCCAGCAGCCAAGATCAGGTCTTCTCCTCTGGAAACACCATATATTTT.

This sequence joins TRBV6-8 and TRBJ2-7; D may be TRBD1 (6 bases). Trimming removed 0 bases at V and 3 bases at J, with 9 bases between. The CDR3 contains 14 residues. The V gene's germline CDR1 is MNHGY and CDR2 SAAAGT. This CDR3 is CASSYSQGLYEQYF. The CDR3 nucleotides read TGTGCCAGCAGTTACTCGCAGGGGCTCTACGAGCAGTACTTC.

The chain combines TRBV15 with TRBJ1-2; the match to TRBD1 covers 10 bases. The V gene end was trimmed by 8 bases and the J gene end by 7 bases; junction bases not matched to a gene: 10. Germline CDR1 is LNHNV and CDR2 is YYDKDF (reference sequence). The CDR3 sequence is 14 residues long. CDR3 residues: CATHTGTGVGGYTF. The CDR3 nucleotides read TGTGCCACCCACACCGGGACAGGGGTTGGTGGCTACACCTTC.

This clone came up many times. This chain links TRBV11-3 with TRBJ1-1, with 7 bases matching TRBD1. CDR1 is SGHNT and CDR2 is YENEEA in the germline V gene. The CDR3 contains 16 residues. The V gene end was trimmed by 5 bases and the J gene end by 1 base; junction bases not matched to a gene: 10. The CDR3 loop is CASSPDRVVTNTEAFF. The CDR3 DNA follows: TGTGCCAGCAGCCCCGACAGGGTTGTAACGAACACTGAAGCTTTCTTT.

V is TRBV7-6 and J is TRBJ2-1; possible D gene TRBD1, 5 bases. Trimming cost V 4 bases and J 5 bases, with 21 bases left between them. The germline V gene has CDR1 SGHVS and CDR2 FNYEAQ. The CDR3 consists of 17 residues. The CDR3 region is CASSSWGGPPPNNEQFF. In DNA form, the CDR3 reads TGTGCCAGCAGCTCCTGGGGCGGACCCCCCCCAAACAATGAGCAGTTCTTC.

This clone is classed as medium-sized. The chain links TRBV6-8 to TRBJ2-6; D gene unclear. This CDR3 spans 15 amino acids. Germline V gene sequence: CDR1 MNHGY, CDR2 SAAAGT. Trimming removed 0 bases from V and 2 bases from J, with 5 bases in between. In nucleotides, the CDR3 is TGTGCCAGCAGTTACTCGAGCACTGGGGCCAACGTCCTGACTTTC. Amino acid sequence: CASSYSSTGANVLTF.

This clone was seen a handful of times. The limits of the CDR3 on the DNA are not certain, so only TCRdb's listed CDR3 is given. This rearrangement joins TRBV6-8 to TRBJ2-3; the table's D call of TRBD1 was not tested on the DNA. CDR1 is MNHGY and CDR2 is SAAAGT in the germline V gene. The CDR3 extends over 14 residues, inclusive of both ends. CDR3 residues: CASSSGQGVDTQYF.

This clone was seen a handful of times. The gene calls are TRBV6-8 and TRBJ2-5, with D possibly matching TRBD1 (6 bases). This CDR3 is built from 18 residues. Trimming took off 6 bases at V and 2 bases at J, with 25 bases between the two ends. CDR1 is MNHGY and CDR2 is SAAAGT in the germline V gene. CDR3 in amino acids: CASSVIEPRTVVQETQYF. The CDR3 nucleotides read TGTGCCAGCAGCGTCATCGAACCCAGGACAGTCGTTCAAGAGACCCAGTACTTC.

Only a few counts were recorded for this clone. The chain carries TRBV9 and TRBJ1-2; D is undetermined. Germline CDR1 and CDR2: SGDLS and YYNGEE. This CDR3 contains 12 residues. V shed 6 bases and J shed 6 bases, with 12 bases lying between them. CDR3 DNA sequence: TGTGCCAGCATAAACCTCCCACATGGCTACACCTTC. Residues: CASINLPHGYTF.

The rearrangement links TRBV5-1 to TRBJ1-5; a weak D match, TRBD1 (5 bases). The CDR3 is 15 amino acids. The V and J ends lost 0 bases and 5 bases respectively, with 12 bases between them. Germline V gene lookup returns CDR1 SGHRS and CDR2 YFSETQ. The CDR3 protein is CASSLGGVSDQPQHF. In nucleotides, the CDR3 is TGCGCCAGCAGCTTGGGAGGGGTGAGTGATCAGCCCCAGCATTTT.

This chain joins TRBV19 and TRBJ1-3; D remains ambiguous. Germline CDR1 is LNHDA and CDR2 is SQIVND (reference sequence). The CDR3 extends over 16 amino acids. V lost 0 bases to trimming and J lost 1 base, with 10 bases between them. Here the CDR3 DNA reads TGTGCCAGTAGTATAGATCGAGGGCCATCTGGAAACACCATATATTTT. Protein sequence: CASSIDRGPSGNTIYF.

The rearrangement joins TRBV6-8 to TRBJ1-2; the D gene is possibly TRBD1 (6 bases). CDR3 size: 14 residues. Trimming removed 4 bases at V and 6 bases at J, with 15 bases between. The V gene's germline CDR1 is MNHGY and CDR2 SAAAGT. The CDR3: CASSLQQGRDGYTF. The CDR3 nucleotides are TGTGCCAGCAGTTTGCAACAGGGTAGAGATGGCTACACCTTC.

This clone was counted a few times. This chain joins TRBV11-3 and TRBJ2-7, with TRBD2 matching 8 bases. V shed 5 bases and J 1 base; nucleotides not matched to a gene: 4. The germline V gene has CDR1 SGHNT and CDR2 YENEEA. The CDR3 loop spans 14 amino acids. CDR3 coding DNA: TGTGCCAGCAGCCGTAGCGGGGCTTCCTACGAGCAGTACTTC. Translating gives CASSRSGASYEQYF. Variable domain in full (rest from reference TRBV11-3 and TRBJ2-7): EAGVVQSPRYKIIEKKQPVAFWCNPISGHNTLYWYLQNLGQGPELLIRYENEEAVDDSQLPKDRFSAERLKGVDSTLKIQPAELGDSAVYLCASSRSGASYEQYFGPGTRLTVT.

Concerning this clone itself: Relative to the germline gene, one junction end is altered; a read error may explain this. The chain carries TRBV6-4 and TRBJ1-1; D not resolved. The CDR3 spans 15 residues. CDR1 and CDR2 from the germline V gene are MRHNA and SNTAGT. CDR3 in DNA: TGTGCCAGCAGTTACTCGAGGGCCATGAACACTGAAGCTTTCTTT. It is translated as CASSYSRAMNTEAFF.

V usage is TRBV6-8 and J usage is TRBJ1-1, with D maybe TRBD1 (5 bases). This CDR3 has 14 amino acids. Between the trimmed V and J ends, which lost 5 bases and 2 bases, there was a span of 12 bases. Per the germline V gene, CDR1 is MNHGY and CDR2 is SAAAGT. The CDR3 loop is CASSSRDGNTEAFF. CDR3 nucleotides: TGTGCCAGCAGTAGCCGGGACGGTAACACTGAAGCTTTCTTT.

This clone came up many times. This chain uses TRBV6-8 with TRBJ1-5; a weak D match, TRBD1 (5 bases). The CDR3 covers 15 residues. Germline values: CDR1 MNHGY, CDR2 SAAAGT. V was cut by 0 bases and J by 4 bases, with 10 bases left in between. The CDR3 region is CASSYSAGRNQPQHF. For the CDR3, the DNA is TGTGCCAGCAGTTACTCAGCAGGGAGGAATCAGCCCCAGCATTTT.

The V and J genes are TRBV4-1 and TRBJ1-2, with D perhaps TRBD1 (6 bases). Germline CDR1 is MGHRA and CDR2 is YSYEKL. CDR3 size: 15 residues. The V and J ends lost 3 bases and 3 bases respectively, with 14 bases between them. The chain's CDR3 is CASSQYRAPHYGYTF. The CDR3 DNA reads as TGCGCCAGCAGCCAGTACAGGGCCCCTCACTATGGCTACACCTTC.

Only a few counts were recorded for this clone. The V call is TRBV29-1, the J call TRBJ1-3; D is undetermined. CDR3 size: 14 residues. The germline V gene encodes CDR1 SQVTM and CDR2 ANQGSEA. Trimming shortened V by 2 bases and J by 0 bases, and 8 bases separated the two germline ends. The CDR3: CSVEQTSSGNTIYF. The CDR3 DNA is TGCAGCGTTGAACAGACAAGCTCTGGAAACACCATATATTTT.

This clone was found many times. The CDR3 protein is CASSPGTLGNTEAFF. CDR3 in DNA: TGTGCCAGCAGCCCAGGGACCCTAGGGAACACTGAAGCTTTCTTT. This chain joins TRBV9 and TRBJ1-1, with D possibly TRBD1 on 5 matching bases. V dropped 4 bases and J dropped 1 base, with 14 bases sitting between them. Germline V lookup: CDR1 SGDLS, CDR2 YYNGEE. The CDR3 has 15 amino acids.

CDR3 DNA: TGTGCCAGTAGTATCCGAGGAGGCCTGGGGGACACCGGGGAGCTGTTTTTT. This sequence encodes CASSIRGGLGDTGELFF. The chain combines TRBV19 with TRBJ2-2; D assignment may be TRBD1 or TRBD2 (5 bases each). Germline V lookup: CDR1 LNHDA, CDR2 SQIVND (reference sequence). V was shortened by 3 bases and J by 3 bases, with 17 bases between the two germline ends. CDR3 size: 17 residues.

The rearrangement joins TRBV6-8 to TRBJ2-5; TRBD1 is a possible D gene (6 bases). Trimming stripped 2 bases from V and 2 bases from J, with 18 bases between. This CDR3 has 17 residues. Germline V gene data show CDR1 as MNHGY and CDR2 as SAAAGT. The CDR3 sequence is CASSYTWTARGQETQYF. DNA for the CDR3: TGTGCCAGCAGTTACACTTGGACGGCTAGGGGGCAAGAGACCCAGTACTTC.